This entry concerns a single TCR beta chain. What antigen it recognizes has not been identified. An end of the junction differs from the germline gene, which may be a read error. The data were taken from a study of blood T cells in healthy people across ages (dated by TCRdb to the mid-2010s). About the study as a whole: Template switching captured roughly one uniquely barcoded TCR beta cDNA molecule per two T cells in model experiments. Donors of different ages were randomly distributed across sequencing lanes to avoid experimental bias. Using the same blood draw, the study looked at two additional independent replicas of 1 million unique cDNA reads for two donors, one aged 18 to 30 and the other aged 80 or older. Using deep sequencing normalized with unique cDNA molecular identifiers, the study measured how TCR beta repertoire diversity changes with age. The donors were divided into four age groups: young (average about 15 years), middle-aged (under 40), aged (approximately 64) and long-lived (around 80). Study-level results and caveats: Compared with the aged group, the long-lived group had more naive CD4+ T cells, fewer expanded clones and increased TCR diversity, suggesting age selection. Estimates of total diversity from one million sequenced T cells were regarded as lower bounds and underestimates. The CMV infection status of donors was not known, potentially confounding age-related changes in expanded clonotypes. Conclusive comparison of naive and antigen-experienced compartments was prevented by the profiling of bulk unsorted PBMCs. As age increased, observed TCR beta diversity per million T cells dropped in a roughly linear way, and a significant reduction was already evident by age 40. A strong correlation was found between observed TCR beta diversity and the percentage of naive T cells measured by flow cytometry.

Libraries were built with 5' RACE. The instrument given in TCRdb is Illumina HiSeq 2500. A second PCR of roughly 7 to 11 cycles was performed with a sample-barcoded 5' primer and a J-beta primer mix. Each TCR beta cDNA molecule received a unique molecular identifier from a template-switch 5' adaptor carrying 12 random nucleotides. At least 3 million CDR3-containing paired-end reads were obtained from each sample. The Mint cDNA synthesis kit, primed by a TRBC-specific oligonucleotide, was used to synthesize first-strand cDNA from all RNA. Following uracil-DNA glycosylase treatment, a first 18-cycle PCR with universal primers M1SS and BC2_uni_R was performed on all cDNA. The study's processing was this. Normalization of each sample was performed by random selection of 1 million high-quality reads, each carrying a distinct molecular identifier. Reads sharing molecular identifiers were discarded rather than binned into consensus sequences. MiTCR, with a Q25 quality threshold and the strictest error-elimination algorithm, was used for CDR3 identification, clonotype clustering and error correction. A nonparametric unseen species model with Euler transformation was used to estimate a lower bound on total TCR beta diversity. Through fastp at Q25 and MiXCR, TCRdb rebuilt clones from the public reads, retaining in-frame beta chains. Rows are unified per CDR3 protein, each entry keeping the most common DNA and genes. The V and J calls here are based on TCRdb, not the publication. This sample has approximately 1.5 million distinct CDR3 sequences in its table, and almost 35% of those were observed once. Of the sample, roughly 12% is held by the ten largest clones.

Reading from cysteine to phenylalanine, the CDR3 counts 13 amino acids. Only CDR3 DNA remains: 39 bases, in frame from the first base. The roughly 37 donors, aged about 6 to 100 years, were systemically healthy Caucasian individuals from Russia. Each donor gave roughly 9.5 milliliters of peripheral blood, collected into EDTA-treated Vacutainer tubes. PBMCs were isolated by Ficoll-Paque density-gradient centrifugation, with at least 7 million obtained per sample. Trizol reagent was used to extract total RNA from PBMCs, with at least 6 micrograms per sample. For every donor, flow cytometry on a PBMC aliquot measured the percentage of naive CD45RAhigh/CD27high T cells.

Specimen: blood. This TCR was recovered from a woman in her thirties in good health. The rearranged chain carries TRBV12-3 or TRBV12-4 and TRBJ1-2; TRBD1 agrees with 7 junctional bases. This receptor has the CDR3 CAGSRDSEYGYTF. The DNA sequence is given as TGTGCCGGCAGTCGGGACAGCGAGTATGGCTACACCTTC.